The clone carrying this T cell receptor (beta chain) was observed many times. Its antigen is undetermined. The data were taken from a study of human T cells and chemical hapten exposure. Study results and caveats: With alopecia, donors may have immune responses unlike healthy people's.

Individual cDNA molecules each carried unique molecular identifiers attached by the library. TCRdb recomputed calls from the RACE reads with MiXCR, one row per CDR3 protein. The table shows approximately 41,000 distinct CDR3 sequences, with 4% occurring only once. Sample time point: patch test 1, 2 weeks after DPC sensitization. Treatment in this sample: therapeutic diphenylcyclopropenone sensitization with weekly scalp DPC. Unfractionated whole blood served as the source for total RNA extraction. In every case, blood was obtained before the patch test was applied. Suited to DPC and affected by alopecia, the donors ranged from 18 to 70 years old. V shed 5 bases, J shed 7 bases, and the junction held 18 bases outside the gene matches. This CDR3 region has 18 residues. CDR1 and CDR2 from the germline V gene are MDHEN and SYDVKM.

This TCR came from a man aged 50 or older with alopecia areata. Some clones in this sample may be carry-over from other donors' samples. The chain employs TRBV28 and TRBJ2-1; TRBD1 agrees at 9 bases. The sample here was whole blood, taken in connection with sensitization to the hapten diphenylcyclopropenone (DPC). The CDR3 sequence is CASSPLRPYGQGRNEQFF. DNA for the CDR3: TGTGCCAGCAGTCCCCTCCGACCTTACGGACAGGGGAGGAATGAGCAGTTCTTC. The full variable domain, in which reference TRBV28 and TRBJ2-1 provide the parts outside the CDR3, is DVKVTQSSRYLVKRTGEKVFLECVQDMDHENMFWYRQDPGLGLRLIYFSYDVKMKEKGDIPEGYSVSREKKERFSLILESASTNQTSMYLCASSPLRPYGQGRNEQFFGPGTRLTVL.